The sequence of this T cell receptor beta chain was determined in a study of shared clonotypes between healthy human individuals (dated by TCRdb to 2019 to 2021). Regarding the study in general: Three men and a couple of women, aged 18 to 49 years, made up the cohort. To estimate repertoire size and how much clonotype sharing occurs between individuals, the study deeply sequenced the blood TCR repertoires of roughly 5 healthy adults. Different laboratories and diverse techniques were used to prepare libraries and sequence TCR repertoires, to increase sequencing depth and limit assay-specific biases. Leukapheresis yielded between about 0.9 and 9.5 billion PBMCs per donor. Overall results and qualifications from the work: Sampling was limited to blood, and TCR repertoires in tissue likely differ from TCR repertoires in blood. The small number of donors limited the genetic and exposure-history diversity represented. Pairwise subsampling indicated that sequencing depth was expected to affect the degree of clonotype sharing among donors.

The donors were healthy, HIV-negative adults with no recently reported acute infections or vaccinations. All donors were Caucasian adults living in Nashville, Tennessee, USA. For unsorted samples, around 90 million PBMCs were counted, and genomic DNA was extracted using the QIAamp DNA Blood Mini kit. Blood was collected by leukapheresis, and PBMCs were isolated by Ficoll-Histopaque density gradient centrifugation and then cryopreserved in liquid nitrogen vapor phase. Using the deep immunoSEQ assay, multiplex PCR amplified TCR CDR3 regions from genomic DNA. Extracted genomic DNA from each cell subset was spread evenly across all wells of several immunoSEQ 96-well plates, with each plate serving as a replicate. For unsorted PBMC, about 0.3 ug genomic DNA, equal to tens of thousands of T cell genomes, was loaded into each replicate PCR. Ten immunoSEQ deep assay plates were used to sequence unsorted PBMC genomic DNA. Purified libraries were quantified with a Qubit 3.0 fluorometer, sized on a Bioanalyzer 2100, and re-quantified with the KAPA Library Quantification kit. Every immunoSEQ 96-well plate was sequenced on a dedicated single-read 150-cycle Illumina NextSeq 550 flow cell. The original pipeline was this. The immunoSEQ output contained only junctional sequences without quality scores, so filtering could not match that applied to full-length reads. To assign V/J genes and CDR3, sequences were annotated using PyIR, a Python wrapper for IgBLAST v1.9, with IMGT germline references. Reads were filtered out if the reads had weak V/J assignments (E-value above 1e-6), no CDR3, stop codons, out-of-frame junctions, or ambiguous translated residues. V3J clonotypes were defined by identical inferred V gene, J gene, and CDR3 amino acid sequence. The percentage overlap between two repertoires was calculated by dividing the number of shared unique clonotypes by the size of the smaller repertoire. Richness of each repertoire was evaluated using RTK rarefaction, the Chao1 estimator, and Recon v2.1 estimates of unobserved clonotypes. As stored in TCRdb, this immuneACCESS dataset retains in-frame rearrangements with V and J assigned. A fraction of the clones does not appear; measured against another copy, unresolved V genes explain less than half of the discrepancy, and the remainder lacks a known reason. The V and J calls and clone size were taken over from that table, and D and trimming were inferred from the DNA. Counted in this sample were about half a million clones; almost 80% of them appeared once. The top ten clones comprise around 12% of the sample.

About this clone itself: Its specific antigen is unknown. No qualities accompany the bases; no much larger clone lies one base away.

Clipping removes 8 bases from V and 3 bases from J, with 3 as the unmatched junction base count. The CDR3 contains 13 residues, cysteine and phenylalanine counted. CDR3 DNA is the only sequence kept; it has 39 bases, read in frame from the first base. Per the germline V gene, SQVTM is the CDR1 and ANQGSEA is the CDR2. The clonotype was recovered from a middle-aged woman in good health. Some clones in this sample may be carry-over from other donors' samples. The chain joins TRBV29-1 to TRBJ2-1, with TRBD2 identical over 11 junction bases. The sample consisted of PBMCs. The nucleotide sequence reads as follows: TGCAGCTTAGGGACTAGCGGCTACAATGAGCAGTTCTTC. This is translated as CSLGTSGYNEQFF.